This TCR beta chain comes out of a study of T cells in women clearing cervical HPV infection. Overall study findings and caveats: Associations may precede or follow infection; HPV-specific or memory T cells were not isolated.

The CDR3 length is 14 residues. CDR1 is SGHTA and CDR2 is FQGTGA in the germline V gene. Germline trimming cut 4 bases from V and 5 bases from J; bases unmatched to any gene: 6. Turning to this clone: Its matching antigen is unknown. The sequenced fragment ends 3 residues before the CDR3 boundary, so the rest is inferred from the germline J gene.

TCRdb's table, derived via immunoSEQ multiplex PCR, lists solely in-frame clones and lacks some. Here the sample table reports about 28,000 clones. The source material was blood buffy coat. The chain is built from TRBV7-3 and TRBJ2-7; 9 bases agree with TRBD2. The TCR comes from a woman aged 18 to 75 with a cervical HPV16 infection that either progressed to CIN3+ or cleared (not recorded which). The chain's CDR3 is CASSSGTSHDEQYF. The covered CDR3 bases are TGTGCCAGCAGCTCCGGGACTAGCCACGACGAG.